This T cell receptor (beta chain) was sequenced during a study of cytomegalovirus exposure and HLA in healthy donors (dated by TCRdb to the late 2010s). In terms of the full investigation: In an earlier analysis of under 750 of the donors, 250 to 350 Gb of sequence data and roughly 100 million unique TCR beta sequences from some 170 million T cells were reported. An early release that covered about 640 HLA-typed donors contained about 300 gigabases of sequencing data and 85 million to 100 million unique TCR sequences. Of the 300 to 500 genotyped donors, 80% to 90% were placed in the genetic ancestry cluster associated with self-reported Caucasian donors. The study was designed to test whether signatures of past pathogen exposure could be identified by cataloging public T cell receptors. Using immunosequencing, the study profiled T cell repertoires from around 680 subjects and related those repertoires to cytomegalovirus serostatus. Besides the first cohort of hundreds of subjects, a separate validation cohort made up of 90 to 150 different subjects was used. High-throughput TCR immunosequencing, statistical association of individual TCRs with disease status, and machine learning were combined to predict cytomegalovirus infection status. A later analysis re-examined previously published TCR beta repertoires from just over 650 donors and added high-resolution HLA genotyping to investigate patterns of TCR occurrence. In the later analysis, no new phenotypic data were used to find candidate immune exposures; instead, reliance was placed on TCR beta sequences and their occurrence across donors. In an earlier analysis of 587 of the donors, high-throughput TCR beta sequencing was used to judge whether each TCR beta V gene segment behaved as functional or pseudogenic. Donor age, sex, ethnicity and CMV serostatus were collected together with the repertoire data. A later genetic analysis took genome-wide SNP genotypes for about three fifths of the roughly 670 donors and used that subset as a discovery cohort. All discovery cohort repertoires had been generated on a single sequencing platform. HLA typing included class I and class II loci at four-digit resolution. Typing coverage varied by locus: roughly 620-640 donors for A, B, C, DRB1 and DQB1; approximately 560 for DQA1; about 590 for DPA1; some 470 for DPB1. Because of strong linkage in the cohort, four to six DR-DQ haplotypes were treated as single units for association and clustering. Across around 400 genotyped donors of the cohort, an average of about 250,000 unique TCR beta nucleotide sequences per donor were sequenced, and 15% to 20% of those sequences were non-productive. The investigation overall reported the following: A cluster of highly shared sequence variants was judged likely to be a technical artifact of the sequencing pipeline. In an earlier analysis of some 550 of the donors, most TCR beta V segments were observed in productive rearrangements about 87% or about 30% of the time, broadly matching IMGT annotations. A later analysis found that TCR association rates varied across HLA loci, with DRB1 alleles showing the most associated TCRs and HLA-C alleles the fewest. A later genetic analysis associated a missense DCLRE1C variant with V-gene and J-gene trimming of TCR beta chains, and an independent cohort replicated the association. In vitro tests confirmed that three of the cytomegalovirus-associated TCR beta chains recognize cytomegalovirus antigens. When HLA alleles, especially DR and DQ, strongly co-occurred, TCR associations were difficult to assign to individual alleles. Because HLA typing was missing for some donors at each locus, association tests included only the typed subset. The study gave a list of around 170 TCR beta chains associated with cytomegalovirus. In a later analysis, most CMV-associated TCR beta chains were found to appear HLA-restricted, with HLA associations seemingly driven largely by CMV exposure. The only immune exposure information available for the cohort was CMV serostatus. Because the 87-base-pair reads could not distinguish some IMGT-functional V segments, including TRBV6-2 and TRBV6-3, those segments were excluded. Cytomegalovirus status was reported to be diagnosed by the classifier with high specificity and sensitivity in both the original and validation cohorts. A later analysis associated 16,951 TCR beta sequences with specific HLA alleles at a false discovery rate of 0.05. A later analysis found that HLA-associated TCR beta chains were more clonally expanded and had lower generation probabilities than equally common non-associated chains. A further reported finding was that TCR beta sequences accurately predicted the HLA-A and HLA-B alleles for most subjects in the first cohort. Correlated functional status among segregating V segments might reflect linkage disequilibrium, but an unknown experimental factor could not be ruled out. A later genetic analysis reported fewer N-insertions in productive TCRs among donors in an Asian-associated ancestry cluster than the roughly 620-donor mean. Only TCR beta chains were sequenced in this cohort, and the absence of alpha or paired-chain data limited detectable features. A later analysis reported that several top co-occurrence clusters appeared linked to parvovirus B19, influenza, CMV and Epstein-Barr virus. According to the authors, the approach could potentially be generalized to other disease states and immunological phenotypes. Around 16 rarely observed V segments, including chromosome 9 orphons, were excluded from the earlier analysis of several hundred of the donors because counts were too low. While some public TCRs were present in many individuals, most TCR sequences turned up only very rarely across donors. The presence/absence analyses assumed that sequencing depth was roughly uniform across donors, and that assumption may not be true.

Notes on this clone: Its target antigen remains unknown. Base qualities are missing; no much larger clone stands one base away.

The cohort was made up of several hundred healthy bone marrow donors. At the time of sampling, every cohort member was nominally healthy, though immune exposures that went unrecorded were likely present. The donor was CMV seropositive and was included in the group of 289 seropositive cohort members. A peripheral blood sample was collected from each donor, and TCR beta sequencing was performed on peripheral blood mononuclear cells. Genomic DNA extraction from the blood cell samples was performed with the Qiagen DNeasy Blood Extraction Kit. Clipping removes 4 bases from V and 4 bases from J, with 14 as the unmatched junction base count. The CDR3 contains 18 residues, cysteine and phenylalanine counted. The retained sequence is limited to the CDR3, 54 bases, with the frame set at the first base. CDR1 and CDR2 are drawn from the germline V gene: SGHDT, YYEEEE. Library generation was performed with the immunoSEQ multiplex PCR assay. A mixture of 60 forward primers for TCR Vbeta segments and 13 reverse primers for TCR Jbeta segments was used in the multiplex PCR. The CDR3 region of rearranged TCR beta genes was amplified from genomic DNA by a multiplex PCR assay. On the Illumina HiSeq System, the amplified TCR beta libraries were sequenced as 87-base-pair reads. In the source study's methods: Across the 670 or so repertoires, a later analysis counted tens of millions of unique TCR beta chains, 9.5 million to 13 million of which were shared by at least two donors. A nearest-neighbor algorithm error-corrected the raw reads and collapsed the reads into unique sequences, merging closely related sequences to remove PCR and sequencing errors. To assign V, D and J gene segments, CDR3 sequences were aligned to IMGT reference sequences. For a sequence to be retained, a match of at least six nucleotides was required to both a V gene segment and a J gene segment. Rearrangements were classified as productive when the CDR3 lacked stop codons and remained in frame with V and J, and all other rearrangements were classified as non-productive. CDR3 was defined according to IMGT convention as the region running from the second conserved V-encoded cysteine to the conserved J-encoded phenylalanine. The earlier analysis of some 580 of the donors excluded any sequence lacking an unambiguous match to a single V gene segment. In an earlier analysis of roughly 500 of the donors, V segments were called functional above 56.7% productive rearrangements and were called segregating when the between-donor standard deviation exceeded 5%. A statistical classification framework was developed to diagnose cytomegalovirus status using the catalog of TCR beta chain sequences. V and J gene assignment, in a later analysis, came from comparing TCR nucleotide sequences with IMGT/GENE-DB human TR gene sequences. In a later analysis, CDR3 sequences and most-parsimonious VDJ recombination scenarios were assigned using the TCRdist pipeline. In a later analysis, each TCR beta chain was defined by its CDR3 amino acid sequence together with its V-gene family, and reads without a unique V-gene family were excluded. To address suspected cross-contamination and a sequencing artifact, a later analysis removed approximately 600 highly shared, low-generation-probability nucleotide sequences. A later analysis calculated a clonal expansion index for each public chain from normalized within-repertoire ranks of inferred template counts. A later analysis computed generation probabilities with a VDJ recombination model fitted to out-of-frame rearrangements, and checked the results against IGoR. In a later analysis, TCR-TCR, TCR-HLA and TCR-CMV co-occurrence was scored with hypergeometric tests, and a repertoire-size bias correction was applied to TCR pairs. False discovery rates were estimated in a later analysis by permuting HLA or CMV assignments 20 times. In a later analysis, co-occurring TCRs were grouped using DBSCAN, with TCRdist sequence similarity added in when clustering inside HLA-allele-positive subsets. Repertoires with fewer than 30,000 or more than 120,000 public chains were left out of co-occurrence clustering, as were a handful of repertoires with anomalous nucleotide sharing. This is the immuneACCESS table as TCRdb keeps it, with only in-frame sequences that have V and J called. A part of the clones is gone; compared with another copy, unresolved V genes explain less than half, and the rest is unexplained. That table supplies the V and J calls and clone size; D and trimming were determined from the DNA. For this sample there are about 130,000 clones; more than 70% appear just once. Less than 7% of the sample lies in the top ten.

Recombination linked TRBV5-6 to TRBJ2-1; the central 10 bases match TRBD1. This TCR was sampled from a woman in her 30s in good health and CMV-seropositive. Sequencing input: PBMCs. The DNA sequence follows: TGTGCCAGCAGCCCCTCCGTCTGGACAGGGGGTAATTACAATGAGCAGTTCTTC. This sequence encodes CASSPSVWTGGNYNEQFF.